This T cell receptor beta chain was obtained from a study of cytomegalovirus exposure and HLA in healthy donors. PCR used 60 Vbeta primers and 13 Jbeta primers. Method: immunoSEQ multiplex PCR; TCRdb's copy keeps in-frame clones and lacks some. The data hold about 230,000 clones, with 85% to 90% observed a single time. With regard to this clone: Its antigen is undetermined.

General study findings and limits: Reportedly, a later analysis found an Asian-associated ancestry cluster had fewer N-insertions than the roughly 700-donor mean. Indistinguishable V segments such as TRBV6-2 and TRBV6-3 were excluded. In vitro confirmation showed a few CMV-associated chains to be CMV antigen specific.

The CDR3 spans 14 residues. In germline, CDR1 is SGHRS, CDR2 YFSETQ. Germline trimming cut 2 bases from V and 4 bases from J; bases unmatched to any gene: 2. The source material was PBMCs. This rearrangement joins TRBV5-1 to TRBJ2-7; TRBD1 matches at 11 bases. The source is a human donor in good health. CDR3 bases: TGCGCCAGCAGCTTCCGGGACAGGGGGTACGAGCAGTACTTC. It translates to CASSFRDRGYEQYF. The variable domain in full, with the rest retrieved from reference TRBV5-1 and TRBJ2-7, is KAGVTQTPRYLIKTRGQQVTLSCSPISGHRSVSWYQQTPGQGLQFLFEYFSETQRNKGNFPGRFSGRQFSNSRSEMNVSTLELGDSALYLCASSFRDRGYEQYFGPGTRLTVT.